Each of the 25 T cell receptor beta chains below was sequenced from the same sample in a study of control samples from healthy donors and cancer patients. Clones were sequenced by immunoSEQ multiplex PCR, and TCRdb holds only the in-frame ones, with some missing. The top ten clones hold around an eighth of a sample with approximately 26,000 clones, approximately 90% of them seen once. The sample consisted of PBMCs. The receptors were sampled from a man in his forties or fifties with lung cancer.

V gene TRBV6-2 or TRBV6-3 combines with J gene TRBJ2-2, with 11 positions matching TRBD2. This CDR3 comprises 16 residues. Germline V lookup: CDR1 MNHEY, CDR2 SVGEGT. Trimming cost V 4 bases and J 4 bases; bases outside gene matches: 5. CDR3 sequence: CASSSSGGQVTGELFF. CDR3 DNA: TGTGCCAGCAGTTCTAGCGGGGGGCAAGTCACCGGGGAGCTGTTTTTT.

The chain is built from TRBV6-4 and TRBJ2-2; D call uncertain. Germline CDR1 and CDR2: MRHNA and SNTAGT. The length of the CDR3 is 16 residues. V was clipped by 0 bases and J by 1 base, with 9 bases between them. Here the CDR3 reads CASSDSAYRNTGELFF. The CDR3 DNA is TGTGCCAGCAGTGACTCAGCTTACCGGAACACCGGGGAGCTGTTTTTT.

As regards this clone: Mismatch with germline at one junction end may stem from a read error. The chain combines TRBV7-2 with TRBJ2-7; D not certain. The CDR3 extends over 14 amino acids. Germline CDR1 and CDR2: SGHTA and FQGNSA. The CDR3 sequence is CASSLSYQTPEKYF. The DNA for the CDR3 is TGTGCCAGCAGCTTATCGTATCAGACCCCCGAGAAGTACTTC.

The rearrangement joins TRBV5-1 to TRBJ2-3; D may be TRBD1 (5 bases). CDR3 size: 13 residues. CDR1 is SGHRS, CDR2 YFSETQ, per germline. Trimming left V 0 bases short and J 7 bases short, with 9 bases between. The CDR3 DNA reads as TGCGCCAGCAGCTTGGAAGACAGATATACGCAGTATTTT. The encoded protein is CASSLEDRYTQYF.

This sequence joins TRBV18 and TRBJ2-6; no definite D call. The CDR3 is made up of 15 amino acids. The ends were cut back, 3 bases at V and 0 bases at J, with 6 bases in the middle. Germline V gene data show CDR1 as KGHSH and CDR2 as LQKENI. The CDR3 sequence: CASSPSRSGANVLTF. The DNA of the CDR3 is TGTGCCAGCTCACCTTCCCGCTCTGGGGCCAACGTCCTGACTTTC.

This chain joins TRBV19 and TRBJ2-3; tentatively, D is TRBD2 (5 bases). The CDR3 consists of 14 residues. CDR1 is LNHDA and CDR2 is SQIVND in the germline V gene (reference sequence). Trimming removed 5 bases from V and 0 bases from J, with 9 bases in between. CDR3 in DNA: TGTGCCAGTAGTCCCCGGACTAGCACAGATACGCAGTATTTT. Its translation is CASSPRTSTDTQYF.

This clone was picked up one time. The chain links TRBV10-3 to TRBJ2-5; unclear D gene. V was trimmed by 4 bases and J by 0 bases, leaving 15 bases between them. Germline CDR1 ENHRY, CDR2 SYGVKD. This CDR3 region has 16 residues. The CDR3 coding sequence is TGTGCCATCAGTGTATTGGACCCACGGTACCAAGAGACCCAGTACTTC. It encodes CAISVLDPRYQETQYF.

The J gene is TRBJ2-4, the V gene TRBV11-1, with a possible D match to TRBD1 (6 bases). V lost 1 base and J lost 5, with 6 bases in between. The CDR3 contains 13 residues. The germline CDR1 and CDR2 sequences are SGHAT and FQDESV (reference sequence). CDR3 coding DNA: TGTGCCAGCAGCTTAGGGACAGAAAACATTCAGTACTTC. Translated: CASSLGTENIQYF.

The V gene is TRBV19, the J gene TRBJ2-7; D is perhaps TRBD1 or TRBD2 (5 bases each). Germline CDR1 is LNHDA and CDR2 is SQIVND (reference sequence). CDR3 length equals 14 residues. V was trimmed by 5 bases and J by 6 bases, leaving 17 bases between them. The CDR3 reads CASSSSGAGGEQYF. CDR3 DNA: TGTGCCAGTAGTTCCTCCGGGGCCGGTGGCGAGCAGTACTTC.

This clone was detected a few times. The rearrangement joins TRBV20-1 to TRBJ2-5; D is ambiguous. V dropped 2 bases and J dropped 5 bases, with 3 bases sitting between them. The CDR3 extends over 10 amino acids. Germline loops: CDR1 DFQATT, CDR2 SNEGSKA (reference sequence). The CDR3 DNA reads TGCAGTGCTAGATGGGAGACCCAGTACTTC. Its protein product is CSARWETQYF.

The chain has TRBV7-9 and TRBJ2-3; D possibly matches TRBD1 or TRBD2 (5 bases each). The CDR3 covers 16 residues. Trimming pared 2 bases from V and 8 bases from J, leaving 20 bases between. Germline assignment: CDR1 SEHNR and CDR2 FQNEAQ (reference sequence). The CDR3 spells CASSLPSGPPPGTQYF. The CDR3 coding sequence is TGTGCCAGCAGCTTACCCTCGGGGCCTCCACCCGGTACGCAGTATTTT.

The chain joins TRBV6-5 to TRBJ1-2, with 7 bases matching TRBD1. Germline CDR1 is MNHEY and CDR2 is SVGAGI. The CDR3 runs to 16 residues. After removal of 0 bases from V and 4 bases from J, the junction contained 8 bases not matched to a gene. CDR3 protein: CASSYSSSGGSYGYTF. CDR3 nucleotides: TGTGCCAGCAGTTACTCGAGTTCAGGGGGAAGCTATGGCTACACCTTC.

This chain links TRBV7-2 with TRBJ1-1, with D maybe TRBD1 (6 bases). Trimming took off 4 bases at V and 3 bases at J, with 9 bases between the two ends. CDR1 and CDR2 from the germline V gene are SGHTA and FQGNSA. The CDR3 is 13 residues long. The CDR3 region is CASSYSGDTEAFF. CDR3 coding DNA: TGTGCCAGCAGCTATTCAGGGGACACTGAAGCTTTCTTT.

The V call is TRBV5-4, the J call TRBJ2-7; D may be TRBD2 (5 bases). Trimming removed 4 bases from V and 0 bases from J, with 14 bases in between. The CDR3 contains 15 residues. From germline, CDR1 is SGHNT and CDR2 YYREEE (reference sequence). The CDR3 region has the DNA TGTGCCAGCAGCGCGTTAACGGGAAGCTCCTACGAGCAGTACTTC. It encodes CASSALTGSSYEQYF.

This rearrangement joins TRBV7-2 to TRBJ1-5; a possible D gene is TRBD1 (6 bases). The CDR3 has 16 residues. Trimming pared 7 bases from V and 9 bases from J, leaving 25 bases between. Germline V lookup: CDR1 SGHTA, CDR2 FQGNSA. This CDR3 reads CASTPGAGFNTRPQHF. CDR3 bases: TGTGCCAGCACCCCGGGGGCGGGATTTAACACCCGGCCCCAGCATTTT. The variable domain in full, completed from reference TRBV7-2 and TRBJ1-5, reads GAGVSQSPSNKVTEKGKDVELRCDPISGHTALYWYRQSLGQGLEFLIYFQGNSAPDKSGLPSDRFSAERTGGSVSTLTIQRTQQEDSAVYLCASTPGAGFNTRPQHFGDGTRLSIL.

For this clone: This CDR3 is also generated by other DNA sequences in the sample. CDR3 bases: TGCGCCAGCAGCTTAGACCGAAATCAGCCCCAGCATTTT. Protein: CASSLDRNQPQHF. The rearrangement joins TRBV5-1 to TRBJ1-5; D gene uncertain. Trimming pared 2 bases from V and 4 bases from J, leaving 7 bases between. Germline V gene data show CDR1 as SGHRS and CDR2 as YFSETQ. This CDR3 contains 13 residues.

There are a few counts of this clone. This chain links TRBV19 with TRBJ2-7; tentatively, D is TRBD1 or TRBD2 (5 bases each). The germline V gene encodes CDR1 LNHDA and CDR2 SQIVND (reference sequence). The CDR3 is 16 amino acids. The V end lost 5 bases, the J end lost 7 bases, and 24 bases lay between the germline ends. This chain's CDR3 is CASSPPLGDYKGEQYF. The CDR3 DNA follows: TGTGCCAGTAGTCCCCCCTTGGGGGATTATAAGGGGGAGCAGTACTTC.

The genes are TRBV18 and TRBJ2-6; D remains ambiguous. Germline V gene lookup returns CDR1 KGHSH and CDR2 LQKENI. The CDR3 runs to 14 residues. Trimming shortened V by 3 bases and J by 1 base, and 4 bases separated the two germline ends. CDR3 loop: CASSPPSGANVLTF. The CDR3 nucleotides read TGTGCCAGCTCACCTCCTTCTGGGGCCAACGTCCTGACTTTC. Based on the CDR3 plus reference TRBV18 and TRBJ2-6, the full variable domain is NAGVMQNPRHLVRRRGQEARLRCSPMKGHSHVYWYRQLPEEGLKFMVYLQKENIIDESGMPKERFSAEFPKEGPSILRIQQVVRGDSAAYFCASSPPSGANVLTFGAGSRLTVL.

V usage is TRBV5-6 and J usage is TRBJ2-5, with TRBD2 matching over 8 bases. Germline-derived CDR1 and CDR2 are SGHDT and YYEEEE. The CDR3 length is 15 residues. The V segment lost 2 bases and the J segment 2 bases; nucleotides outside the gene matches: 5. This CDR3 is CASSLPIAGQETQYF. CDR3 bases: TGTGCCAGCAGCTTACCAATAGCGGGGCAAGAGACCCAGTACTTC. The full variable domain, completed using reference TRBV5-6 and TRBJ2-5, is DAGVTQSPTHLIKTRGQQVTLRCSPKSGHDTVSWYQQALGQGPQFIFQYYEEEERQRGNFPDRFSGHQFPNYSSELNVNALLLGDSALYLCASSLPIAGQETQYFGPGTRLLVL.

This clone turned up a few times. V is TRBV20-1 and J is TRBJ2-6; D call uncertain. Trimming removed 3 bases from V and 4 bases from J, with 19 bases in between. CDR1 and CDR2 from the germline V gene are DFQATT and SNEGSKA (reference sequence). This CDR3 is 17 amino acids long. The CDR3 sequence: CSASPGSTLAGANVLTF. DNA for the CDR3: TGCAGTGCTAGTCCCGGATCAACCCTTGCGGGGGCCAACGTCCTGACTTTC.

This clone came up once. CDR3 amino acids: CASSLTRDRVKYF. CDR3 DNA sequence: TGTGCCAGCAGCTTAACCCGGGACAGGGTGAAGTACTTC. The V call is TRBV11-1, the J call TRBJ2-7; 9 nucleotides agree with TRBD1. This CDR3 is built from 13 residues. CDR1 and CDR2 from the germline V gene are SGHAT and FQDESV (reference sequence). With V trimmed by 2 bases and J by 11 bases, 7 bases remained unmatched.

This sequence joins TRBV18 and TRBJ2-5; D is ambiguous. V lost 3 bases, J lost 1 base, and 9 bases lay in between. The CDR3 is 14 residues long. Germline V gives CDR1 KGHSH, CDR2 LQKENI. CDR3 DNA: TGTGCCAGCTCACCCGGGCCCATCCAAGAGACCCAGTACTTC. This translates into CASSPGPIQETQYF. Variable domain in full (rest from reference TRBV18 and TRBJ2-5): NAGVMQNPRHLVRRRGQEARLRCSPMKGHSHVYWYRQLPEEGLKFMVYLQKENIIDESGMPKERFSAEFPKEGPSILRIQQVVRGDSAAYFCASSPGPIQETQYFGPGTRLLVL.

The J gene is TRBJ1-2, the V gene TRBV7-2, with D possibly TRBD1 on 5 matching bases. The germline CDR1 and CDR2 sequences are SGHTA and FQGNSA. The V end was cut by 0 bases, the J end by 4 bases, with 9 bases between. This CDR3 region has 14 residues. CDR3 in amino acids: CASSLARDSYGYTF. DNA of the CDR3: TGTGCCAGCAGCTTAGCTCGGGACTCCTATGGCTACACCTTC. Combining the CDR3 with reference TRBV7-2 and TRBJ1-2 gives the whole variable domain GAGVSQSPSNKVTEKGKDVELRCDPISGHTALYWYRQSLGQGLEFLIYFQGNSAPDKSGLPSDRFSAERTGGSVSTLTIQRTQQEDSAVYLCASSLARDSYGYTFGSGTRLTVV.

The V and J genes are TRBV6-1 and TRBJ1-4; D perhaps matches TRBD1 (6 bases). The V and J ends lost 2 bases and 6 bases respectively, with 13 bases between them. In germline, CDR1 is MNHNS, CDR2 SASEGT. The CDR3 is 15 amino acids. The CDR3 sequence: CASSEIPGADEKLFF. DNA of the CDR3: TGTGCCAGCAGTGAAATCCCAGGGGCTGATGAAAAACTGTTTTTT.

This chain connects TRBV7-8 to TRBJ2-1; TRBD2 matches at 10 bases. With V trimmed by 1 base and J by 5 bases, 2 bases remained unmatched. CDR1 and CDR2 (germline): SGHVS, FQNEAQ. The CDR3 loop spans 15 amino acids. The CDR3 region has the DNA TGTGCCAGCAGCTTAGTCCTAGCGGGGGACAATGAGCAGTTCTTC. Its protein is CASSLVLAGDNEQFF.